The present T cell receptor beta chain was sequenced within a study of Ad26.COV2.S vaccination and SARS-CoV-2 variants. Broader study findings: Vaccine recipients showed a spike-specific TCR breadth that was higher than in placebo recipients.

Treatment denoted: 15 to 20 received Ad26.COV2.S at low or high dose, single or two shots; about five received placebo; per-sample allocation not given. After the first vaccine or placebo injection, samples were drawn on day 63. Repertoires were generated with immunoSEQ multiplex PCR, while TCRdb's copy carries only in-frame clones and drops some. Of roughly 400,000 clones listed, 80% to 95% are singletons. Germline values: CDR1 SGHRS, CDR2 YFSETQ. CDR3 length: 16 amino acids. The V and J ends lost 2 bases and 2 bases, in that order; junction bases with no gene match: 7. Notes on this clone: Antigen: not known.

The sequences come from peripheral blood, collected in a trial of Ad26.COV2.S vaccine versus placebo. This sequence joins TRBV5-1 and TRBJ1-3, with 7 nucleotides matching TRBD1. The receptor comes from a person between 18 and 65 years old who received the Ad26.COV2.S COVID-19 vaccine or a placebo. The CDR3 DNA follows: TGCGCCAGCAGCTTCCGGACAGGAGGGGCTGGAAACACCATATATTTT. This translates into CASSFRTGGAGNTIYF.